This entry features one T cell receptor beta chain sequence. Its matching antigen is unknown. This entry comes from a study of T cells in Graves' hyperthyroidism and ophthalmopathy. In the study overall: Peripheral blood was drawn at first diagnosis, prior to all treatment.

Germline values: CDR1 DFQATT, CDR2 SNEGSKA (reference sequence). The CDR3 is 13 amino acids. The V end lost 5 bases, the J end lost 1 base, and 12 bases lay between the germline ends. Study-wide points: Model output signaled ophthalmopathy a median approximately 6 months ahead of onset.

Amplification targeted TCR beta CDR3 regions from RNA transcripts. Researchers ran a first-round RT-PCR on the TCR CDR3 using the HTBI primer set. TCRdb recomputed calls from the multiplex PCR reads with MiXCR, one row per CDR3 protein. In the table there are more than 55,000 distinct CDR3 sequences, approximately 53% of which are singletons. It was uncontrolled infection, other autoimmune disease, pregnancy or lactation that excluded patients. The chain employs TRBV20-1 and TRBJ2-7; no firm D call. The source of this sequence is an older woman with Graves' ophthalmopathy. Material: blood. For the CDR3, the DNA is TGCAGTGCTTTTCTCACCGGTTCCTACGAGCAGTACTTC. Translation gives CSAFLTGSYEQYF.